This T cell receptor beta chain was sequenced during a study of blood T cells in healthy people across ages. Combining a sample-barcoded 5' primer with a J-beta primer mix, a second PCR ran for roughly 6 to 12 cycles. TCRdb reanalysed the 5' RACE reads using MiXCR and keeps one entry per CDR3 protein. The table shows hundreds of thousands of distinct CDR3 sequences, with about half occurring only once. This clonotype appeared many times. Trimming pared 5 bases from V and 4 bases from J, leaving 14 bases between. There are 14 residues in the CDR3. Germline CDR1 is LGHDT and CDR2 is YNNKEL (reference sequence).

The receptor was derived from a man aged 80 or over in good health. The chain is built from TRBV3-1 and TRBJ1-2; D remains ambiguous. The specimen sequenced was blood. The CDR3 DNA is TGTGCCAGCAGCTTACAGACCGACTTCTATGGCTACACCTTC. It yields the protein CASSLQTDFYGYTF.